Sequencing of this T cell receptor beta chain was carried out in a study of blood T cell repertoires in COVID-19. Whole-study context: COVID-19 samples, acute and convalescent, were from the United States, Italy and Spain.

Study processing details: Researchers report that nucleated cell counts were estimated from reference gene primer amplification. The protocol was immunoSEQ multiplex PCR, while the TCRdb copy is restricted to in-frame clones and leaves out a portion. V and J calls plus clone size are reproduced from that table; the DNA served to infer D and trimming. The table records approximately 190,000 clones, approximately 80% of them present only once. V was shortened by 5 bases and J by 4 bases, with 9 bases between the two germline ends. The CDR3 spans 13 residues. Looked up from germline, CDR1 is SGHTA and CDR2 is FQGNSA.

This sequence joins TRBV7-2 and TRBJ1-5; D is undetermined. The receptor was isolated from a human donor in a cohort sampled during active COVID-19. The sample was peripheral blood. The DNA for the CDR3 is TGTGCCAGCAGCCCATCAGATAATCAGCCCCAGCATTTT. The encoded protein is CASSPSDNQPQHF.